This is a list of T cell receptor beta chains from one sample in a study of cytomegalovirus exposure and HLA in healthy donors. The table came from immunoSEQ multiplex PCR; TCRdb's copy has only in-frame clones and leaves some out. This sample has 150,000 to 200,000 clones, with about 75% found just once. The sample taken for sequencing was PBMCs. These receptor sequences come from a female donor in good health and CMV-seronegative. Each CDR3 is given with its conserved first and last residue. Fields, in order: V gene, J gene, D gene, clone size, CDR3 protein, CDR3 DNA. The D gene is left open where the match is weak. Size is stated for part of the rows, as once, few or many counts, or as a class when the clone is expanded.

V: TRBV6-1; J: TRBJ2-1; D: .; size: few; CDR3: CASSSGASSYNEQFF; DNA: TGTGCCAGCAGTTCAGGGGCTAGCTCCTACAATGAGCAGTTCTTC
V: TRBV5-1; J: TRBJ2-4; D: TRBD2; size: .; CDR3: CASSPGGLGNIQYF; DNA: TGCGCCAGCAGCCCGGGAGGGCTCGGAAACATTCAGTACTTC
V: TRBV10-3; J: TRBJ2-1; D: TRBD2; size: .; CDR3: CAISKAGGSGNEQFF; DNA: TGTGCCATCAGTAAAGCGGGAGGGTCGGGAAATGAGCAGTTCTTC
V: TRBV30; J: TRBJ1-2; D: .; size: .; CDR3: CAWSVPGRGSYGYTF; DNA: TGTGCCTGGAGTGTACCCGGCAGGGGATCCTATGGCTACACCTTC
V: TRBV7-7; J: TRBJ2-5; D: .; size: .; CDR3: CASSSRGQETQYF; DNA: TGTGCCAGCAGCTCCCGGGGCCAAGAGACCCAGTACTTC
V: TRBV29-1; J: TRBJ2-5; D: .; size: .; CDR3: CSVATVQETQYF; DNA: TGCAGCGTGGCGACAGTACAAGAGACCCAGTACTTC
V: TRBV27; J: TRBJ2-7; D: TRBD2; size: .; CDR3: CASGGGPNYEQYF; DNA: TGTGCCAGCGGCGGGGGGCCTAACTACGAGCAGTACTTC
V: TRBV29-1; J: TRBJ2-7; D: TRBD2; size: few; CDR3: CSVAGTSYEQYF; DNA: TGCAGCGTCGCCGGGACTAGCTACGAGCAGTACTTC
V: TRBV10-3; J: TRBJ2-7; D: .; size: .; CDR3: CAISETGYEQYF; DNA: TGTGCCATCAGTGAGACAGGATACGAGCAGTACTTC
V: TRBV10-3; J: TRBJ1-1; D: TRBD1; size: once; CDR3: CAISDWTGGNTEAFF; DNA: TGTGCCATCAGTGACTGGACAGGGGGCAACACTGAAGCTTTCTTT
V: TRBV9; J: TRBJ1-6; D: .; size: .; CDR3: CASSPQVESYNSPLHF; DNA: TGTGCCAGCAGCCCCCAGGTAGAGTCCTATAATTCACCCCTCCACTTT
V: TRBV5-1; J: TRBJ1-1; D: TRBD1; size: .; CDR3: CASSWGQGNTEAFF; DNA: TGCGCCAGCAGCTGGGGACAGGGGAACACTGAAGCTTTCTTT
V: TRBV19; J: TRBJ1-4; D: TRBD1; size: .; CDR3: CASSTTRGRVEKLFF; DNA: TGTGCCAGTAGTACGACCAGGGGGCGGGTTGAAAAACTGTTTTTT
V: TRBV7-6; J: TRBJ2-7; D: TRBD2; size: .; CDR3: CASSAGGGRAAYEQYF; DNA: TGTGCCAGCAGCGCGGGGGGCGGGAGGGCCGCCTACGAGCAGTACTTC
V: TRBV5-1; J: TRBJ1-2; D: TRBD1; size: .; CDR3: CASSPTGDNYGYTF; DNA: TGCGCCAGCAGCCCGACAGGGGATAACTATGGCTACACCTTC
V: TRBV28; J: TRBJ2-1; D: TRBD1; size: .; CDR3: CATLPPGQGSNEQFF; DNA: TGTGCCACCTTACCACCGGGACAGGGGAGCAATGAGCAGTTCTTC
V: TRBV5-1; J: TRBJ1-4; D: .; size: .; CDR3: CASSKSVTGLPNEKLFF; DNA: TGCGCCAGCAGCAAGAGCGTAACAGGGTTACCTAATGAAAAACTGTTTTTT
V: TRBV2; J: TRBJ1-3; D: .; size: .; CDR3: CASTEGFSGNTIYF; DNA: TGTGCCAGCACAGAGGGTTTCTCTGGAAACACCATATATTTT
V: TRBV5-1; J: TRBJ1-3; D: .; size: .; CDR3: CASSSELLANTIYF; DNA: TGCGCCAGCAGCTCGGAGCTACTCGCGAACACCATATATTTT
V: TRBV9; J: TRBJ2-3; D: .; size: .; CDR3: CASSVAPPRTDTQYF; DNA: TGTGCCAGCAGCGTAGCTCCCCCCCGCACAGATACGCAGTATTTT
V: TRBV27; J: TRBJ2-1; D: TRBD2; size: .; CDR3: CASSPTTSVDYNEQFF; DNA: TGTGCCAGCAGTCCTACTACTAGCGTAGACTACAATGAGCAGTTCTTC
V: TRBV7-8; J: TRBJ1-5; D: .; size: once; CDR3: CASGGFPGMPQHF; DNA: TGTGCCAGCGGAGGATTTCCGGGGATGCCCCAGCATTTT
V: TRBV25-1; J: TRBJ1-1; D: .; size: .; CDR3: CASSVHQNMNTEAFF; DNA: TGTGCCAGCAGTGTGCACCAGAATATGAACACTGAAGCTTTCTTT
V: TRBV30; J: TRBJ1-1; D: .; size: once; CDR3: CALESLSRAEAFF; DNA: TGTGCCTTGGAGTCTCTCAGCCGGGCTGAAGCTTTCTTT
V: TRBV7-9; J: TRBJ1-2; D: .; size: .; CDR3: CSSSSLDGYTF; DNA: TGTTCCAGCAGCTCCTTAGATGGCTACACCTTC
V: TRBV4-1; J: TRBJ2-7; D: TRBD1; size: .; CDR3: CASSQDLTGAGYEQYF; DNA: TGCGCCAGCAGCCAAGATCTGACAGGGGCTGGCTACGAGCAGTACTTC
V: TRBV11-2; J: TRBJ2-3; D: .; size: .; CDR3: CASSSLSDTQYF; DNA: TGTGCCAGCAGCTCCTTGTCAGATACGCAGTATTTT
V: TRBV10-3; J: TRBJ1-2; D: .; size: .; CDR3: CAISSGPGRGYTF; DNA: TGTGCCATCAGTTCCGGCCCAGGTCGCGGCTACACCTTC
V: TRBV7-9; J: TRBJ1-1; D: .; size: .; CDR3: CASSLAGGTAGTEAFF; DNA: TGTGCCAGCAGCTTAGCCGGCGGGACCGCTGGGACTGAAGCTTTCTTT
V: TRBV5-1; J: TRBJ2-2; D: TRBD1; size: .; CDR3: CASSFQGAATGELFF; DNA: TGCGCCAGCAGCTTTCAGGGGGCCGCGACCGGGGAGCTGTTTTTT
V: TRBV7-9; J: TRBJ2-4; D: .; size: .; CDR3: CASSLAGTEAKNIQYF; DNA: TGTGCCAGCAGCTTAGCGGGGACTGAAGCCAAAAACATTCAGTACTTC
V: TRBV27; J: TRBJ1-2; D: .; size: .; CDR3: CASSPQGSSYGYTF; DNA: TGTGCCAGCAGTCCCCAGGGTTCGAGCTATGGCTACACCTTC
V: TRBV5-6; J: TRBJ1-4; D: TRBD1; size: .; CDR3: CASSRTWDSTATNEKLFF; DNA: TGTGCCAGCAGCCGCACTTGGGACAGTACTGCAACTAATGAAAAACTGTTTTTT
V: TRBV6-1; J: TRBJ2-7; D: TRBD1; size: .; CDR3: CASSDRTGGGYEQYF; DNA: TGTGCCAGCAGCGACCGGACAGGGGGGGGGTACGAGCAGTACTTC
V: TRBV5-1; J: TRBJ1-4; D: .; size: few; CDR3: CASSVLAGTNEKLFF; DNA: TGCGCCAGCAGCGTGCTGGCGGGGACTAATGAAAAACTGTTTTTT
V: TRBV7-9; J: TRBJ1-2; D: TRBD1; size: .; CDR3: CASSPGTGSASYGYTF; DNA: TGTGCCAGCAGCCCCGGGACAGGGTCAGCGAGTTATGGCTACACCTTC
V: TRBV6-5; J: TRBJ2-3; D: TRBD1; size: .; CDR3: CASSYRRQGGTDTQYF; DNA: TGTGCCAGCAGTTATCGACGACAGGGCGGGACAGATACGCAGTATTTT
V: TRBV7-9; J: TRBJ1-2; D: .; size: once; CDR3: CASSPPVRVDGYTF; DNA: TGTGCCAGCTCCCCCCCGGTCAGGGTGGATGGCTACACCTTC
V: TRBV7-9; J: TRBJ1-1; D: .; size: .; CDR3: CASSLGRAGVNTEAFF; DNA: TGTGCCAGCAGCTTAGGCAGGGCCGGTGTGAACACTGAAGCTTTCTTT
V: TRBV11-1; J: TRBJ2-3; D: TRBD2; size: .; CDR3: CASSLDGAGGGTDTQYF; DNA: TGTGCCAGCAGCTTAGATGGAGCGGGGGGAGGCACAGATACGCAGTATTTT
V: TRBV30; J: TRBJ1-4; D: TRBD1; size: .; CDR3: CAWTHRGLNEKLFF; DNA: TGTGCCTGGACCCACAGGGGATTAAATGAAAAACTGTTTTTT
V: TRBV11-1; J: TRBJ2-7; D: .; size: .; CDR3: CASSQGGITYEQYF; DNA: TGTGCCAGCAGCCAAGGGGGAATAACCTACGAGCAGTACTTC
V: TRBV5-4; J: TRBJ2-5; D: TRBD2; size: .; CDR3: CASSLAGRAGETQYF; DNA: TGTGCCAGCAGCTTGGCGGGGAGGGCCGGGGAGACCCAGTACTTC
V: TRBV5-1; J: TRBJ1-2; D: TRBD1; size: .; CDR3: CASSFGTGSPYGYTF; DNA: TGCGCCAGCAGCTTCGGGACAGGGAGTCCCTATGGCTACACCTTC